Shown below are 16 T cell receptor beta chains from a single sample sequenced in a study of shared clonotypes between healthy human individuals. Only in-frame clones appear in the TCRdb table, and some are missing; sequencing was by immunoSEQ multiplex PCR. The top ten clones hold approximately 0.13% of a sample with 2,100,000 or so clones, more than 90% of them seen once. The sequenced material came from naive CD4+ T cells sorted from blood. Subset here: CD45RA+ positively selected. These receptors were collected from a man aged 18 to 29 in good health.

The chain carries TRBV27 and TRBJ1-5; D is undetermined. This CDR3 is 16 amino acids long. V was cut by 1 base and J by 2 bases, with 12 bases left in between. CDR1 is MNHEY, CDR2 SMNVEV, per germline (reference sequence). CDR3 protein: CASSLFMDLRNQPQHF. CDR3 nucleotides: TGTGCCAGCAGTTTATTTATGGATCTACGCAATCAGCCCCAGCATTTT.

The sample holds one count of this clone. Other DNA variants within this sample encode the same CDR3. The rearrangement joins TRBV18 to TRBJ1-1; D may be TRBD1 (6 bases). Germline values: CDR1 KGHSH, CDR2 LQKENI. V shed 5 bases and J shed 2 bases, with 9 bases lying between them. The length of the CDR3 is 13 residues. The CDR3: CASSSDRNTEAFF. In DNA, the CDR3 is TGTGCCAGCTCATCGGACAGAAACACTGAAGCTTTCTTT.

The chain joins TRBV5-1 to TRBJ2-7, with a possible D match to TRBD1 (5 bases). The CDR3 totals 14 residues. CDR1 and CDR2 (germline): SGHRS, YFSETQ. V was trimmed by 4 bases and J by 3 bases, leaving 14 bases between them. The DNA of the CDR3 is TGCGCCAGCAGCCAGGACACCCAGCTCTACGAGCAGTACTTC. Translating it yields CASSQDTQLYEQYF.

The rearrangement uses TRBV5-1 and TRBJ2-3, with 8 bases lining up with TRBD2. This CDR3 is 15 amino acids long. Per germline, CDR1 SGHRS and CDR2 YFSETQ. V lost 0 bases, J lost 4 bases, and 4 bases stayed unmatched. The CDR3 nucleotides read TGCGCCAGCAGCTTGGTATTGACTAGCGCAGATACGCAGTATTTT. It yields the protein CASSLVLTSADTQYF.

This clone was recorded once. The V call is TRBV11-2, the J call TRBJ1-4; a weak D match, TRBD1 (6 bases). Germline V gives CDR1 SGHAT, CDR2 FQNNGV. Trimming removed 5 bases from V and 3 bases from J, with 16 bases in between. CDR3 length equals 16 residues. The CDR3 nucleotides are TGTGCCAGCAGCCCGACAGGAAGGGTGGCTAATGAAAAACTGTTTTTT. Protein: CASSPTGRVANEKLFF.

The gene calls are TRBV18 and TRBJ1-2; the D gene is possibly TRBD1 (5 bases). The CDR3 runs 15 residues. V lost 1 base, J lost 6 bases, and 15 bases lay in between. The germline V gene has CDR1 KGHSH and CDR2 LQKENI. The CDR3 bases are TGTGCCAGCTCACCACTTAGGGGAGCGACACATGGCTACACCTTC. As protein: CASSPLRGATHGYTF. The full variable domain, its missing parts supplied by reference TRBV18 and TRBJ1-2, is NAGVMQNPRHLVRRRGQEARLRCSPMKGHSHVYWYRQLPEEGLKFMVYLQKENIIDESGMPKERFSAEFPKEGPSILRIQQVVRGDSAAYFCASSPLRGATHGYTFGSGTRLTVV.

The chain employs TRBV5-4 and TRBJ2-7; 8 nucleotides match TRBD2. In germline, CDR1 is SGHNT, CDR2 YYREEE (reference sequence). The CDR3 has 14 amino acids. The J segment lost 3 bases and the V segment lost 6 bases, leaving 8 bases of the junction unmatched. The chain's CDR3 is CASTRTGGDYEQYF. In DNA, the CDR3 is TGTGCCAGCACCAGGACCGGGGGGGACTACGAGCAGTACTTC.

The CDR3 DNA is TGTGCCTGGAGTTACAGCTACGAGCAGTACTTC. Encoded protein: CAWSYSYEQYF. The genes are TRBV30 and TRBJ2-7; D remains unclear. V dropped 2 bases and J dropped 3 bases, with 5 bases sitting between them. Per the germline V gene, CDR1 is GTSNPN and CDR2 is SVGIG (reference sequence). This CDR3 spans 11 amino acids.

This chain uses TRBV7-2 with TRBJ2-3; D is possibly TRBD2 (6 bases). V was pared by 5 bases and J by 0 bases, with 15 bases between. The CDR3 is 16 residues long. Germline lookup yields CDR1 SGHTA and CDR2 FQGNSA. The CDR3 coding sequence is TGTGCCAGCAGCCCCCGGGGGACCCAGAGCACAGATACGCAGTATTTT. This sequence encodes CASSPRGTQSTDTQYF.

The V call is TRBV2, the J call TRBJ2-1; D not certain. Germline V lookup: CDR1 SNHLY, CDR2 FYNNEI. This CDR3 region has 16 residues. Trimming left V 4 bases short and J 0 bases short, with 13 bases between. The CDR3, as DNA: TGTGCCAGCAGTGGTCTAGTCCTATCCTCCTACAATGAGCAGTTCTTC. As protein: CASSGLVLSSYNEQFF.

This clone appeared a few times. The chain couples TRBV6-6 to TRBJ1-6, with TRBD1 as a possible D gene (5 bases). Germline lookup yields CDR1 MNHNY and CDR2 SVGAGI (reference sequence). Trimming shortened V by 2 bases and J by 10 bases, and 9 bases separated the two germline ends. This CDR3 spans 13 amino acids. The CDR3 DNA reads TGTGCCAGCAGTTACCAGGGCAGCTCACCCCTCCACTTT. As protein: CASSYQGSSPLHF.

CDR3 sequence reads: CASSLAEKGIHQPQHF. In DNA, the CDR3 is TGTGCCAGCAGCTTAGCGGAAAAAGGGATCCATCAGCCCCAGCATTTT. The chain is built from TRBV7-8 and TRBJ1-5, with D uncertain. Germline V lookup: CDR1 SGHVS, CDR2 FQNEAQ. V lost 0 bases, J lost 5 bases, and 14 bases lay in between. The CDR3 loop spans 16 amino acids.

The rearrangement links TRBV2 to TRBJ2-2; maybe TRBD2 (5 bases). The germline V gene encodes CDR1 SNHLY and CDR2 FYNNEI. The V end was cut by 6 bases, the J end by 4 bases, with 12 bases between. CDR3 length: 14 amino acids. CDR3: CASRGRGSTGELFF. CDR3 bases: TGTGCCAGCAGGGGCCGGGGTTCCACCGGGGAGCTGTTTTTT. The full variable domain, in which reference TRBV2 and TRBJ2-2 provide the parts outside the CDR3, is EPEVTQTPSHQVTQMGQEVILRCVPISNHLYFYWYRQILGQKVEFLVSFYNNEISEKSEIFDDQFSVERPDGSNFTLKIRSTKLEDSAMYFCASRGRGSTGELFFGEGSRLTVL.

In regard to this clone: This sample includes further DNA sequences coding for the same CDR3. The chain carries TRBV30 and TRBJ2-2; D is undetermined. V dropped 0 bases and J dropped 1 base, with 3 bases sitting between them. The CDR3 covers 13 residues. CDR1 GTSNPN and CDR2 SVGIG come from the germline V gene (reference sequence). The CDR3 is CAWSVWNTGELFF. In nucleotides, the CDR3 is TGTGCCTGGAGTGTGTGGAACACCGGGGAGCTGTTTTTT.

The chain combines TRBV5-6 with TRBJ2-3; TRBD1 might be the D (5 bases). CDR3 length: 14 amino acids. Between the trimmed V and J ends, which lost 1 base and 4 bases, there was a span of 10 bases. Germline V gene data show CDR1 as SGHDT and CDR2 as YYEEEE. CDR3 loop: CASSLPGLADTQYF. The DNA for the CDR3 is TGTGCCAGCAGCTTGCCAGGGCTTGCAGATACGCAGTATTTT. Supplemented by reference TRBV5-6 and TRBJ2-3, the full variable domain reads DAGVTQSPTHLIKTRGQQVTLRCSPKSGHDTVSWYQQALGQGPQFIFQYYEEEERQRGNFPDRFSGHQFPNYSSELNVNALLLGDSALYLCASSLPGLADTQYFGPGTRLTVL.

The genes are TRBV2 and TRBJ2-3, with D possibly being TRBD2 (5 bases). From germline, CDR1 is SNHLY and CDR2 FYNNEI. This CDR3 has 16 amino acids. V lost 3 bases to trimming and J lost 2 bases, with 15 bases between them. CDR3 protein: CASSEPQWRATDTQYF. The CDR3 DNA follows: TGTGCCAGCAGTGAGCCTCAATGGCGGGCCACAGATACGCAGTATTTT. Looking up the rest from reference TRBV2 and TRBJ2-3 gives the full variable domain: EPEVTQTPSHQVTQMGQEVILRCVPISNHLYFYWYRQILGQKVEFLVSFYNNEISEKSEIFDDQFSVERPDGSNFTLKIRSTKLEDSAMYFCASSEPQWRATDTQYFGPGTRLTVL.